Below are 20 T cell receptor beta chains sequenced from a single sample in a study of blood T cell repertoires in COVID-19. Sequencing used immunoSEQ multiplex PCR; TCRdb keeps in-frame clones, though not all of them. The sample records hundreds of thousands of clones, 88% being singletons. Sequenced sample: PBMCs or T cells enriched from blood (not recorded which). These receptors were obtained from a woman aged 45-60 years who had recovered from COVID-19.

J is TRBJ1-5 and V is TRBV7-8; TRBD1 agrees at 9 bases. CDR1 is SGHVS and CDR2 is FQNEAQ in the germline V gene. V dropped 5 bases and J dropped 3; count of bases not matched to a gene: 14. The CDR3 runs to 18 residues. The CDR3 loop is CASSEHPGQGFSNQPQHF. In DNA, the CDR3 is TGTGCCAGCAGCGAACATCCGGGACAGGGATTTTCCAATCAGCCCCAGCATTTT.

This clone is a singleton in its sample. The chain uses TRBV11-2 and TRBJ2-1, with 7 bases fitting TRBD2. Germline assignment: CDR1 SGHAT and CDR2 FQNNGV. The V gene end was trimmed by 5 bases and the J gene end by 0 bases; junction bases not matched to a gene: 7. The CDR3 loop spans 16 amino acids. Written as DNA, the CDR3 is TGTGCCAGCAGCATGACGAGCGGGGACTCCTACAATGAGCAGTTCTTC. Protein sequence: CASSMTSGDSYNEQFF.

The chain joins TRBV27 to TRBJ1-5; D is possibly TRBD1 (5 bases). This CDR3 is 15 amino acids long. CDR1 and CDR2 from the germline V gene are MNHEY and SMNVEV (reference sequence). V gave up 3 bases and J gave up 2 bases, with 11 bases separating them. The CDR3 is CASSFRGAGNQPQHF. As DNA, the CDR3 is TGTGCCAGCAGTTTTAGGGGCGCGGGCAATCAGCCCCAGCATTTT.

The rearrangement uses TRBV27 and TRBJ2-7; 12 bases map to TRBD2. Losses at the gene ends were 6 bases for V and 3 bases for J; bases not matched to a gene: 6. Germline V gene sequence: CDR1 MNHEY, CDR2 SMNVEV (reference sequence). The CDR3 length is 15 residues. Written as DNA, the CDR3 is TGTGCCAGCAGGAAGGAACTAGCGGGAGGCTACGAGCAGTACTTC. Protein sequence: CASRKELAGGYEQYF.

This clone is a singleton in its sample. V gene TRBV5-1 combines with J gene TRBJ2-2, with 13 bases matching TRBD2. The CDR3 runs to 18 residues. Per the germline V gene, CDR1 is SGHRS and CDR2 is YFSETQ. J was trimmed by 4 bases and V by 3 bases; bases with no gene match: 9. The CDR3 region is CASSSPTSGRLGTGELFF. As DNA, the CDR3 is TGCGCCAGCAGCTCGCCGACTAGCGGGAGGTTGGGCACCGGGGAGCTGTTTTTT.

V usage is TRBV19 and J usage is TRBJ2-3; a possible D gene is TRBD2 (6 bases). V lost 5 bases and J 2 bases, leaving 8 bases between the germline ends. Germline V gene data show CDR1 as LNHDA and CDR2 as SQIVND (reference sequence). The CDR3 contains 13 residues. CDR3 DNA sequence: TGTGCCAGTAGTCGGGAGAACACAGATACGCAGTATTTT. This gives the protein CASSRENTDTQYF.

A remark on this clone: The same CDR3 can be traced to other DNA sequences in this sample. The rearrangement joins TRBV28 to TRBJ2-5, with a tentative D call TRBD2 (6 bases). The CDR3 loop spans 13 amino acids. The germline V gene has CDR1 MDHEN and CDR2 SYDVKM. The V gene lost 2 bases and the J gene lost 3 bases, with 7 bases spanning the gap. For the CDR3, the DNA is TGTGCCAGCAGTTTAAGACTAGAAGAGACCCAGTACTTC. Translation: CASSLRLEETQYF. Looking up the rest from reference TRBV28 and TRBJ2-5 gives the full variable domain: DVKVTQSSRYLVKRTGEKVFLECVQDMDHENMFWYRQDPGLGLRLIYFSYDVKMKEKGDIPEGYSVSREKKERFSLILESASTNQTSMYLCASSLRLEETQYFGPGTRLLVL.

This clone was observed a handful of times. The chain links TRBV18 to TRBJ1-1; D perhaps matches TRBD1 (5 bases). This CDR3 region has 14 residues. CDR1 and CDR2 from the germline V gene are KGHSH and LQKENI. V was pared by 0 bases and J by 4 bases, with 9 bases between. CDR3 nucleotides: TGTGCCAGCTCACCACCGGCAGGGTTCACTGAAGCTTTCTTT. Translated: CASSPPAGFTEAFF.

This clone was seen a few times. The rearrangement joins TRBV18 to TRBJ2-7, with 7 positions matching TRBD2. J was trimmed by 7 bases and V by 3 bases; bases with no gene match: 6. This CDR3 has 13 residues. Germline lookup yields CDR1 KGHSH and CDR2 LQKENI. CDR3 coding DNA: TGTGCCAGCTCACCGGGAGGGCTGGGGGAGCAGTACTTC. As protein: CASSPGGLGEQYF.

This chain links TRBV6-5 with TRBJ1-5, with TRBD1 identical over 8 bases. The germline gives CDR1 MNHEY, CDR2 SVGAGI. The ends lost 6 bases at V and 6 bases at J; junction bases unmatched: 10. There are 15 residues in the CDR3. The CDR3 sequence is CASSPRDRRSQPQHF. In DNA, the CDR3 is TGTGCCAGCAGCCCCCGGGACAGGAGATCTCAGCCCCAGCATTTT.

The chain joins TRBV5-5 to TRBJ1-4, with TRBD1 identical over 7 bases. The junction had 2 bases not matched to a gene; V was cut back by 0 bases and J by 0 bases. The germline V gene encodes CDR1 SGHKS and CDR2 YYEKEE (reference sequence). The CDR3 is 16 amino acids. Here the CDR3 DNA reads TGTGCCAGCAGCTTGGCAACAGGGGCAACTAATGAAAAACTGTTTTTT. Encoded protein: CASSLATGATNEKLFF.

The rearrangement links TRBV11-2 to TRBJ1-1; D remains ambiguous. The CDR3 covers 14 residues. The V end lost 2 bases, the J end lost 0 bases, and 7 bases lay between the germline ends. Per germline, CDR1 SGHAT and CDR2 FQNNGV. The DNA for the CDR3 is TGTGCCAGCAGCTTACTGGGAGTGAACACTGAAGCTTTCTTT. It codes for CASSLLGVNTEAFF.

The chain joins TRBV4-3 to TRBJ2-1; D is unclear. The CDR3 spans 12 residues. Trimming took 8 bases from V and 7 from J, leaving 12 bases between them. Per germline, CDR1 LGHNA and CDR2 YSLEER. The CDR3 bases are TGCGCCAGCCTCGGGTTTGGAAATGAGCAGTTCTTC. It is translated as CASLGFGNEQFF.

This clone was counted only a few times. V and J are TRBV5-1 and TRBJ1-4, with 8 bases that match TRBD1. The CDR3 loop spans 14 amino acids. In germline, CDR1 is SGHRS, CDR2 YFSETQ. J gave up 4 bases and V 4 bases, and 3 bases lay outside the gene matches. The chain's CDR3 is CASSRQGFNEKLFF. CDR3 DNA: TGCGCCAGCAGCCGACAGGGGTTTAATGAAAAACTGTTTTTT.

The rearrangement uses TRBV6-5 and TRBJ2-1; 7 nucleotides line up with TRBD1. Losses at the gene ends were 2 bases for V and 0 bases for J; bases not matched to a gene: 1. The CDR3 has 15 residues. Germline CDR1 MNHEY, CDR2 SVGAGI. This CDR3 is CASSYRDSSYNEQFF. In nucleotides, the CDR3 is TGTGCCAGCAGTTACCGGGACAGCTCCTACAATGAGCAGTTCTTC.

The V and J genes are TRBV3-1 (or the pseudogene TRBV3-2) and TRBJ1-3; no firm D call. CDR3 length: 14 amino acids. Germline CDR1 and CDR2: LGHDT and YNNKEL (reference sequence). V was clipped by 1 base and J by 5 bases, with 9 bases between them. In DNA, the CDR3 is TGTGCCAGCAGCCAAGTGTATGGGCGAAACACCATATATTTT. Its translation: CASSQVYGRNTIYF.

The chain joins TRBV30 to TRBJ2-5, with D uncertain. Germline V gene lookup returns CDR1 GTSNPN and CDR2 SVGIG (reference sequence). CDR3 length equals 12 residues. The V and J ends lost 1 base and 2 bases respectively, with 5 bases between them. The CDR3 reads CAWSAGQETQYF. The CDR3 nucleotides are TGTGCCTGGAGTGCCGGGCAAGAGACCCAGTACTTC.

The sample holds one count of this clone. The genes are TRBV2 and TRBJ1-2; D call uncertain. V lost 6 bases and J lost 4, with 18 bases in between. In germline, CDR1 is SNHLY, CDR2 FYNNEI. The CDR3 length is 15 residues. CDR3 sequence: CASRGGGVLSYGYTF. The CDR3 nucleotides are TGTGCCAGCAGAGGAGGCGGGGTTCTCAGCTATGGCTACACCTTC.

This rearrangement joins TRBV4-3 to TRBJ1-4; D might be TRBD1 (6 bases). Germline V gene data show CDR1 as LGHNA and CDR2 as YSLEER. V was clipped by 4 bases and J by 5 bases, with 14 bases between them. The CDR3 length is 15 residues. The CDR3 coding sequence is TGCGCCAGCAGCCCCCGGACAGCCTTGAATGAAAAACTGTTTTTT. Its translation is CASSPRTALNEKLFF.

CDR3 amino acids: CASSISGRGNTQYF. In DNA form, the CDR3 reads TGTGCCAGCAGCATTAGCGGGAGGGGAAATACGCAGTATTTT. The genes are TRBV7-8 and TRBJ2-3; 11 nucleotides agree with TRBD2. This CDR3 region has 14 residues. Germline V gene sequence: CDR1 SGHVS, CDR2 FQNEAQ. V dropped 5 bases and J dropped 7; count of bases not matched to a gene: 5.